The 24 T cell receptor beta chains below all came from one sample that was sequenced in a study of blood T cell repertoires in COVID-19. The method was immunoSEQ multiplex PCR; TCRdb's version includes in-frame clones alone and lacks a portion of them. The sample carries some 190,000 clones, around 83% recorded once. Material: peripheral blood. The receptors originated from a woman aged 60-75 years with acute or convalescent COVID-19.

The chain is built from TRBV7-8 and TRBJ2-7; 12 bases align to TRBD2. J gave up 6 bases and V 3 bases, and 6 bases lay outside the gene matches. Germline CDR1 reads SGHVS; CDR2 reads FQNEAQ. The length of the CDR3 is 15 residues. CDR3 amino acids: CASSFLLAGGVEQYF. CDR3 in DNA: TGTGCCAGCAGCTTCTTACTAGCGGGAGGCGTCGAGCAGTACTTC.

The genes are TRBV28 and TRBJ2-7; 10 bases map to TRBD1. This CDR3 contains 14 residues. From germline, CDR1 is MDHEN and CDR2 SYDVKM. Unmatched junction bases numbered 5, after V lost 5 bases and J lost 4 bases. CDR3 protein: CASSPWDRGYEQYF. DNA for the CDR3: TGTGCCAGCAGTCCTTGGGACAGGGGTTACGAGCAGTACTTC.

The chain carries TRBV6-5 and TRBJ2-2; D is unresolved. In germline, CDR1 is MNHEY, CDR2 SVGAGI. The V gene lost 0 bases and the J gene lost 4 bases, with 6 bases spanning the gap. The CDR3 totals 14 residues. The CDR3 here is CASSYSISTGELFF. For the CDR3, the DNA is TGTGCCAGCAGTTACTCGATCAGCACCGGGGAGCTGTTTTTT.

The chain recombines TRBV10-3 with TRBJ2-3; 9 bases are a match to TRBD1. There are 14 residues in the CDR3. CDR1 is ENHRY, CDR2 SYGVKD, per germline. V was pared by 8 bases and J by 3 bases, with 6 bases of the junction left unmatched. CDR3 coding DNA: TGTGCCATCGGTTTAGGACAGGGGACAGATACGCAGTATTTT. This encodes CAIGLGQGTDTQYF.

The chain couples TRBV3-1 (or the pseudogene TRBV3-2) to TRBJ2-3; D is perhaps TRBD2 (5 bases). Deletions cut 4 bases from V and 8 bases from J, with 10 bases between. The germline V gene has CDR1 LGHDT and CDR2 YNNKEL (reference sequence). The CDR3 spans 12 residues. This CDR3 reads CASSPPSGTQYF. The CDR3 DNA is TGTGCCAGCAGCCCGCCGAGCGGTACGCAGTATTTT.

This chain uses TRBV7-9 with TRBJ2-7; maybe TRBD2 (6 bases). V lost 4 bases and J lost 3, with 10 bases in between. Germline V gene data show CDR1 as SEHNR and CDR2 as FQNEAQ (reference sequence). This CDR3 contains 13 residues. The CDR3: CASSSRDFYEQYF. The DNA for the CDR3 is TGTGCCAGCAGCTCGCGGGACTTCTACGAGCAGTACTTC. Looking up the rest from reference TRBV7-9 and TRBJ2-7 gives the full variable domain: DTGVSQNPRHKITKRGQNVTFRCDPISEHNRLYWYRQTLGQGPEFLTYFQNEAQLEKSRLLSDRFSAERPKGSFSTLEIQRTEQGDSAMYLCASSSRDFYEQYFGPGTRLTVT.

The chain carries TRBV6-2 or TRBV6-3 and TRBJ2-1; weak D call: TRBD1 (6 bases). Trimming cost V 3 bases and J 6 bases, with 15 bases left between them. The V gene's germline CDR1 is MNHEY and CDR2 SVGEGT. The CDR3 spans 15 residues. The CDR3 reads CASSYGDTGTNEQFF. CDR3 bases: TGTGCCAGCAGTTATGGGGACACAGGTACCAATGAGCAGTTCTTC.

V gene TRBV10-3 combines with J gene TRBJ1-2; D unclear. V was trimmed by 0 bases and J by 14 bases, leaving 19 bases between them. The CDR3 length is 14 residues. The germline CDR1 and CDR2 sequences are ENHRY and SYGVKD. The CDR3 loop reads CAISESIVNGPLTF. The CDR3 bases are TGTGCCATCAGTGAGTCGATTGTTAATGGCCCCTTGACCTTC.

The rearrangement links TRBV12-3 or TRBV12-4 to TRBJ1-5; no definite D call. V shed 3 bases and J shed 4 bases, with 7 bases lying between them. The CDR3 runs to 13 residues. As DNA, the CDR3 is TGTGCCAGCAGTTTCGACGGGAATCAGCCCCAGCATTTT. It yields the protein CASSFDGNQPQHF.

The chain combines TRBV24-1 with TRBJ1-2; 9 nucleotides align to TRBD1. The V and J ends lost 3 bases and 5 bases, in that order; junction bases with no gene match: 9. Germline CDR1 is KGHDR and CDR2 is SFDVKD. This CDR3 comprises 16 residues. The CDR3 loop reads CATSDVGATGGYGYTF. The CDR3 bases are TGTGCCACCAGTGATGTTGGCGCGACAGGGGGTTATGGCTACACCTTC.

The V gene is TRBV11-2, the J gene TRBJ1-1, with D unresolved. Per the germline V gene, CDR1 is SGHAT and CDR2 is FQNNGV. The CDR3 spans 14 residues. The V end lost 7 bases, the J end lost 0 bases, and 12 bases lay between the germline ends. The CDR3 reads CASTPAGLNTEAFF. DNA of the CDR3: TGTGCCAGCACCCCGGCGGGGTTGAACACTGAAGCTTTCTTT.

The sample holds one count of this clone. The V gene is TRBV30, the J gene TRBJ2-5; 7 positions agree with TRBD2. With V trimmed by 3 bases and J by 9 bases, 10 bases remained unmatched. Germline assignment: CDR1 GTSNPN and CDR2 SVGIG (reference sequence). The CDR3 length is 13 residues. CDR3 DNA sequence: TGTGCCTGGAGGGGACTACCCGGTGAGGCCCAGTACTTC. Protein sequence: CAWRGLPGEAQYF.

This chain joins TRBV5-1 and TRBJ1-5, with D perhaps matching TRBD1 (5 bases). The length of the CDR3 is 15 residues. The germline gives CDR1 SGHRS, CDR2 YFSETQ. V was clipped by 0 bases and J by 7 bases, with 14 bases between them. The chain's CDR3 is CASSLGGGENQPQHF. The CDR3 DNA reads as TGCGCCAGCAGCTTGGGTGGAGGGGAGAACCAGCCCCAGCATTTT.

The chain employs TRBV7-3 and TRBJ1-6, with D possibly matching TRBD1 (5 bases). This CDR3 comprises 13 residues. The V gene's germline CDR1 is SGHTA and CDR2 FQGTGA. V was cut by 5 bases and J by 14 bases, with 16 bases left in between. CDR3: CASSAGGGGALHF. The DNA for the CDR3 is TGTGCCAGCAGCGCCGGGGGTGGTGGAGCCCTCCACTTT.

The chain links TRBV7-9 to TRBJ1-2; 7 bases line up with TRBD1. Germline V gene sequence: CDR1 SEHNR, CDR2 FQNEAQ (reference sequence). The V and J ends lost 5 bases and 8 bases, in that order; junction bases with no gene match: 8. CDR3 length: 13 amino acids. The CDR3 protein is CASSQGQVRGYTF. The CDR3 bases are TGTGCCAGCAGCCAAGGACAGGTTAGGGGCTACACCTTC.

The chain uses TRBV4-1 and TRBJ2-1, with D possibly matching TRBD2 (6 bases). V lost 4 bases and J lost 9, with 10 bases in between. In germline, CDR1 is MGHRA, CDR2 YSYEKL. The CDR3 contains 12 residues. CDR3 protein: CASSREVGEQFF. As DNA, the CDR3 is TGCGCCAGCAGCCGGGAGGTCGGTGAGCAGTTCTTC.

This chain joins TRBV15 and TRBJ1-6; TRBD1 matches 7 bases. The CDR3 sequence is 15 residues long. Germline V gene data show CDR1 as LNHNV and CDR2 as YYDKDF (reference sequence). The V and J ends lost 1 base and 8 bases, in that order; junction bases with no gene match: 5. CDR3: CATSRGPGTDSPLHF. The CDR3 DNA reads as TGTGCCACCAGCAGAGGTCCCGGGACAGATTCACCCCTCCACTTT. The full variable domain, its missing parts supplied by reference TRBV15 and TRBJ1-6, is DAMVIQNPRYQVTQFGKPVTLSCSQTLNHNVMYWYQQKSSQAPKLLFHYYDKDFNNEADTPDNFQSRRPNTSFCFLDIRSPGLGDTAMYLCATSRGPGTDSPLHFGNGTRLTVT.

V gene TRBV28 combines with J gene TRBJ2-2; 7 nucleotides match TRBD2. The V gene end was trimmed by 8 bases and the J gene end by 4 bases; junction bases not matched to a gene: 7. Germline CDR1 and CDR2: MDHEN and SYDVKM. This CDR3 is built from 14 residues. The CDR3 DNA reads as TGTGCCAGCTTCCCTCCGGGGGGCACCGGGGAGCTGTTTTTT. It specifies CASFPPGGTGELFF.

The chain carries TRBV2 and TRBJ2-3; the D gene is possibly TRBD2 (6 bases). V shed 11 bases and J shed 0 bases, with 18 bases lying between them. The germline V gene has CDR1 SNHLY and CDR2 FYNNEI. The CDR3 sequence is 15 residues long. The CDR3 spells CAVKYSGSSTDTQYF. CDR3 bases: TGTGCCGTCAAGTATAGCGGATCTAGCACAGATACGCAGTATTTT.

DNA for the CDR3: TGTGCCAGCAGTCGAACGACAGGGGACACTGAAGCTTTCTTT. Translation: CASSRTTGDTEAFF. The rearrangement joins TRBV27 to TRBJ1-1; the match to TRBD1 covers 8 bases. From germline, CDR1 is MNHEY and CDR2 SMNVEV (reference sequence). The V gene end was trimmed by 5 bases and the J gene end by 3 bases; junction bases not matched to a gene: 5. This CDR3 spans 14 amino acids.

The chain has TRBV6-1 and TRBJ1-1; the D gene is possibly TRBD1 (5 bases). Germline loops: CDR1 MNHNS, CDR2 SASEGT. V lost 0 bases to trimming and J lost 7 bases, with 12 bases between them. The CDR3 contains 14 residues. The CDR3 bases are TGTGCCAGCAGTGAAGCGCCCTGGGGGGGTGAAGCTTTCTTT. Its translation is CASSEAPWGGEAFF.

V usage is TRBV7-5 and J usage is TRBJ2-2; the table names TRBD1, a call not compared with the DNA. TRBV7-5 is assigned pseudogene status. This CDR3 is 18 amino acids long. The CDR3 loop is CARSLEARERMNTGELFF. In nucleotides, the CDR3 is TGTGCCAGAAGCTTAGAGGCCAGGGAAAGGATGAACACCGGGGAGCTGTTTTTT.

Note on this clone: Other nucleotide sequences from this sample produce the same CDR3. The rearrangement links TRBV10-2 to TRBJ1-5; 8 nucleotides agree with TRBD1. V was clipped by 6 bases and J by 7 bases; unmatched bases: 5. There are 13 residues in the CDR3. Germline V gene lookup returns CDR1 WSHSY and CDR2 SAAADI. The chain's CDR3 is CASRGQGGQPQHF. The CDR3 DNA reads TGCGCCAGCAGAGGACAGGGTGGACAGCCCCAGCATTTT.

The chain employs TRBV19 and TRBJ1-2, with a tentative D call TRBD1 (6 bases). The germline V gene has CDR1 LNHDA and CDR2 SQIVND (reference sequence). The CDR3 runs 15 residues. V was clipped by 6 bases and J by 1 base, with 15 bases between them. CDR3 residues: CASSQPGQINYGYTF. The CDR3 coding sequence is TGTGCCAGTAGCCAGCCGGGACAAATTAACTATGGCTACACCTTC.